These T cell receptor beta chains were read from a single sample in a study of T-cell memory formation after mild COVID-19. In TCRdb, the 5' RACE reads were re-called with MiXCR into one record per CDR3 protein. The data show 350,000 or so distinct CDR3 sequences, over 20% seen once. The sequencing input was PBMCs or a T cell subset sorted from them (not recorded which). Receptors were obtained from an adult woman who had mild COVID-19 (a few samples of this study predate the infection). Cell type and time point are not known. Each CDR3 is given without its conserved first and last residue.

j_call,v_call,cdr3_aa
TRBJ1-4,TRBV5-5,ASSFILPANEKLF
TRBJ1-1,TRBV5-1,ASSPNLGGTEAF
TRBJ2-5,TRBV20-1,SATRGETQY
TRBJ2-3,TRBV12-3/TRBV12-4,ASSDLGSGGYTDTQY
TRBJ2-5,TRBV24-1,ATSVLLAGSETQY
TRBJ1-2,TRBV4-2,ASSQDRQGSYGYT
TRBJ2-5,TRBV7-9,ASSPGSGMKSQY
TRBJ1-2,TRBV29-1,SVGGGEVYGYT
TRBJ2-1,TRBV4-3,ASSQVAGAPYNEQF
TRBJ1-5,TRBV27,ASTLTGGANQPQH
TRBJ2-3,TRBV6-2/TRBV6-3,ASLAGVWGTDTQY
TRBJ1-2,TRBV29-1,SVRQGTGYT
TRBJ2-1,TRBV7-3,ASSRSGDPHNEQF
TRBJ1-1,TRBV30,AWSALTGRNTEAF
TRBJ2-1,TRBV14,ASSPLAGGERYEQF
TRBJ2-7,TRBV5-1,ASSWGLADDSYEQY
TRBJ1-1,TRBV20-1,SARDTGHPATEAF
TRBJ2-3,TRBV11-2,ASTSRQGTSTDTQY
TRBJ2-5,TRBV27,ASSPGQVYQETQY
TRBJ2-5,TRBV18,ASSPQTGGTETQY
TRBJ2-1,TRBV30,AGLLAGVSNEQF
TRBJ2-2,TRBV30,AWSTLRGFTGELF
TRBJ2-1,TRBV7-8,ASSLVAARSYNEQF
TRBJ2-3,TRBV29-1,SVEPGLGTDTQY
TRBJ2-1,TRBV9,ASSGGTSGALEQF
TRBJ2-7,TRBV5-1,ASSLGPRDRDYEQY
TRBJ2-3,TRBV6-2/TRBV6-3,ASSRLGAITGTDTQY
TRBJ1-5,TRBV5-1,ATFSGSHNQPQH
TRBJ2-7,TRBV4-1,ASSQDDRASYEQY
TRBJ1-2,TRBV6-5,ASKAYVVPPDGYT
TRBJ2-7,TRBV10-3,AISGGNYEQY
TRBJ2-6,TRBV30,AWSSSFSGANVLT
TRBJ2-1,TRBV5-1,ASSGGQGGKNEQF
TRBJ2-4,TRBV5-1,ASSFDRENIQY
TRBJ2-7,TRBV2,ASGTTGQGATEQY
TRBJ1-1,TRBV7-2,ASSLGIPNTEAF
TRBJ1-2,TRBV14,ASSEGWGGYT
TRBJ2-2,TRBV3-1,ASSQDPRDRGRTGELF
TRBJ1-5,TRBV6-2/TRBV6-3,ASSYRDFNQPQH
TRBJ2-3,TRBV6-4,ASSVTGDTDTQY
TRBJ1-2,TRBV7-2,ASTLSVYGARGYGYT
TRBJ2-1,TRBV20-1,SATPNWLAKF
TRBJ2-7,TRBV12-3/TRBV12-4,ASRMTGNEQY
TRBJ1-1,TRBV5-6,ASSFSSAGGTEAF